This T cell receptor beta chain came from a study of cytomegalovirus exposure and HLA in healthy donors. The study, taken as a whole, reports: Follow-up analysis later connected one missense variant in DCLRE1C with trimming of TCR beta V- and J-genes.

The CDR3 runs to 16 residues. V was clipped by 5 bases and J by 0 bases; unmatched bases: 5. Germline V CDR1 and CDR2: SGHAT, FQNNGV. Primers included in the PCR were 60 Vbeta and 13 Jbeta primers. Generated by immunoSEQ multiplex PCR, the TCRdb table keeps only in-frame clones and is missing some. This sample has over 100,000 clones, with around 86% found just once. Points on this clone: As yet, its antigen is unknown.

Sequencing was done on a sample of PBMCs. The clonotype was recovered from a woman in her 30s in good health and CMV-seronegative. The genes are TRBV11-2 and TRBJ2-1; 9 bases agree with TRBD1. CDR3 in amino acids: CASSPQGARSYNEQFF. DNA of the CDR3: TGTGCCAGCAGCCCACAGGGGGCACGCTCCTACAATGAGCAGTTCTTC.